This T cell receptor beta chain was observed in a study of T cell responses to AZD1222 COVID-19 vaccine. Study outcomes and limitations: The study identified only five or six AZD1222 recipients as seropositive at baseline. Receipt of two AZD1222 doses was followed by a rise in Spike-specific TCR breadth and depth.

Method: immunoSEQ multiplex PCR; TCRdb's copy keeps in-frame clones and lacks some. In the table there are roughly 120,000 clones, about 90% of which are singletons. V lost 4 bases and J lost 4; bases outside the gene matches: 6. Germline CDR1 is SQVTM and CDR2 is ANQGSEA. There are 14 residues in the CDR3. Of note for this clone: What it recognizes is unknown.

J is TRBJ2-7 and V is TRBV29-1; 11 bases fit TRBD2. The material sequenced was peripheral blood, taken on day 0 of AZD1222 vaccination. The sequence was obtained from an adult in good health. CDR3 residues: CSVVGLAGGYEQYF. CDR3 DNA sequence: TGCAGCGTTGTTGGCCTAGCGGGGGGTTACGAGCAGTACTTC.